One and the same sample provided the 2 T cell receptor beta chains below, sequenced in a study of T cell responses to AZD1222 COVID-19 vaccine. Method: immunoSEQ multiplex PCR; TCRdb's copy keeps in-frame clones and lacks some. The sample holds about 140,000 clones; around 83% are singletons and the top ten take over 4.5%. This specimen consisted of peripheral blood, obtained 28 days after the second AZD1222 dose. The receptor source for this set is an adult who received the AZD1222 COVID-19 vaccine.

The V call is TRBV4-2, the J call TRBJ1-2, with D unclear. The V end lost 0 bases, the J end lost 1 base, and 6 bases lay between the germline ends. Looked up from germline, CDR1 is LGHNA and CDR2 is YNFKEQ. The CDR3 is made up of 14 amino acids. CDR3 sequence: CASSQERSNYGYTF. The DNA for the CDR3 is TGTGCCAGCAGCCAAGAGCGGAGTAACTATGGCTACACCTTC.

The J gene is TRBJ1-2, the V gene TRBV27; D is ambiguous. This CDR3 region has 12 residues. Germline loops: CDR1 MNHEY, CDR2 SMNVEV (reference sequence). V lost 6 bases and J 7 bases, leaving 12 bases between the germline ends. The chain's CDR3 is CASSSPNGGYTF. The CDR3 DNA sequence: TGTGCCAGCAGCTCCCCAAATGGTGGCTACACCTTC.